This TCR beta chain was retrieved from a study of blood T cell repertoires in COVID-19. The germline V gene encodes CDR1 SNHLY and CDR2 FYNNEI. J lost 2 bases, V lost 5 bases, and 2 bases had no gene match. This CDR3 spans 14 amino acids. Generated by immunoSEQ multiplex PCR, the TCRdb table keeps only in-frame clones and is missing some. The table records 150,000 to 200,000 clones, about 82% of them present only once. The sequenced sample consisted of peripheral blood. The chain couples TRBV2 to TRBJ1-4; the match to TRBD1 covers 7 bases. The TCR was taken from a man aged 55 to 70 with COVID-19, enrolled during active disease. The chain's CDR3 is CASSFRGTNEKLFF. The DNA of the CDR3 is TGTGCCAGCAGTTTCAGGGGGACTAATGAAAAACTGTTTTTT.